The clone carrying this TCR beta chain was found a few times. Its specificity is not known. The entry originates in a study of T-cell memory formation after mild COVID-19. Study results and caveats: Specificity for SARS-CoV-2 was not confirmed among the second-wave clones peaking on day 37.

A single record per CDR3 protein comes from TCRdb applying MiXCR to the 5' RACE reads. Of some 150,000 distinct CDR3 sequences listed, 15% to 20% are singletons. Trimming at V came to 6 bases and at J to 5 bases, leaving 7 bases not matched to a gene. The CDR3 is 14 amino acids. This receptor was obtained from an adult woman who had mild COVID-19 (a few samples of this study predate the infection). Cell type and time point are not known. This chain joins TRBV12-3 or TRBV12-4 and TRBJ2-7; 10 positions agree with TRBD2. Sequencing was done on a sample of PBMCs or a T cell subset sorted from them (not recorded which). CDR3: CASRGAGGPHEQYF. The CDR3, as DNA: TGTGCCAGCAGGGGAGCGGGAGGGCCCCACGAGCAGTACTTC.